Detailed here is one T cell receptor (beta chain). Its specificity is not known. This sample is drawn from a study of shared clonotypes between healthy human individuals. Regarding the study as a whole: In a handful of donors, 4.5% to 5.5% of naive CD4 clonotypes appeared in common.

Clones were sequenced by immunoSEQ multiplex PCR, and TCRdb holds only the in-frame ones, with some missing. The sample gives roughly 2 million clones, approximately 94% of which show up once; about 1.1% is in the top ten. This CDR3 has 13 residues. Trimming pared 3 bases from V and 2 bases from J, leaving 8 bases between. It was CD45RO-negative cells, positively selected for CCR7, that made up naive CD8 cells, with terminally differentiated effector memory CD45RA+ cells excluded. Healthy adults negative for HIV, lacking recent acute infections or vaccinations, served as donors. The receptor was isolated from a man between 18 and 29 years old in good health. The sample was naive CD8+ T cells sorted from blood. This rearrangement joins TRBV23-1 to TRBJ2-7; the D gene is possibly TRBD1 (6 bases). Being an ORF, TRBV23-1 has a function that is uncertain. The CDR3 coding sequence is TGCGCCAGCAGTCAGCGACAGGCCTACGAGCAGTACTTC. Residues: CASSQRQAYEQYF.